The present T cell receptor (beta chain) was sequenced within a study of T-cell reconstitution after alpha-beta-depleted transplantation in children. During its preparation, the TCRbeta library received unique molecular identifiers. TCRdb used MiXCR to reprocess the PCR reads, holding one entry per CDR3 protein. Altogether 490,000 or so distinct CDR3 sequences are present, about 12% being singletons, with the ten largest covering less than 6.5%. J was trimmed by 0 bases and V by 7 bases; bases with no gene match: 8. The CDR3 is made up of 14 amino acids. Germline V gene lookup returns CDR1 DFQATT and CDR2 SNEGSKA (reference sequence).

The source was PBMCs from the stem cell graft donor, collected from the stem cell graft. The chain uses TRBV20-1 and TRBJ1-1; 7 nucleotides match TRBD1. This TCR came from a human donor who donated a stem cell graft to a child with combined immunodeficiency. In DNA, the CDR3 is TGCAGTGTAAGGGACAGAACAATGAACACTGAAGCTTTCTTT. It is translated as CSVRDRTMNTEAFF.